This TCR beta chain derives from a study of blood T cells in healthy people across ages (dated by TCRdb to the mid-2010s). For the wider study: In model experiments, template switching captured roughly one uniquely barcoded TCR beta cDNA molecule for every two T cells. Using deep sequencing normalized with unique cDNA molecular identifiers, the study measured how TCR beta repertoire diversity changes with age. The donors were split into four age groups: young (average roughly 15 years), middle-aged (roughly 42), aged (roughly 68) and long-lived (approximately 80). To avoid experimental bias, donors of different ages were distributed randomly across sequencing lanes. Using the same blood draw, the study looked at two additional independent replicas of 1 million unique cDNA reads for two donors, one aged 18 to 30 and the other aged 80 or older. Paper-wide results and their limitations: There was a strong correlation between observed TCR beta diversity and the percentage of naive T cells measured by flow cytometry. The CMV infection status of donors was not known, potentially confounding age-related changes in expanded clonotypes. As age increased, observed TCR beta diversity per million T cells dropped in a roughly linear way, and a significant reduction was already evident by age around 41. Estimates of total diversity based on one million sequenced T cells were regarded as lower bounds and as underestimates. Compared with the aged group, the long-lived group had more naive CD4+ T cells, fewer expanded clones and increased TCR diversity, a pattern suggesting age selection. Because profiling used bulk unsorted PBMCs, naive and antigen-experienced compartments could not be compared conclusively.

The germline V gene yields SGHDN for CDR1 and FVKESK for CDR2. The CDR3 covers 13 residues, taking in both the cysteine and the phenylalanine. Here the CDR3 DNA is all that survives: 39 bases in frame from base 1. For this chain, trimming is 4 bases at the V end and 6 bases at the J end, and the number of junction bases without a gene match is 5. Libraries were prepared through 5' RACE. The run used an Illumina HiSeq 2500. A second PCR of roughly 7 to 11 cycles was performed with a sample-barcoded 5' primer and a J-beta primer mix. A unique molecular identifier was introduced onto each TCR beta cDNA molecule by a template-switch 5' adaptor carrying 12 random nucleotides. Each sample yielded at least 3 million CDR3-containing paired-end reads. First-strand cDNA synthesis was performed from all RNA using the Mint cDNA synthesis kit, with priming by a TRBC-specific oligonucleotide. Following uracil-DNA glycosylase treatment, all cDNA underwent a first 18-cycle PCR with the universal primers M1SS and BC2_uni_R. In the original analysis: Normalization of each sample was performed by random selection of 1 million high-quality reads, each carrying a distinct molecular identifier. Reads with shared molecular identifiers were discarded instead of being binned into consensus sequences. MiTCR, with a Q25 quality threshold and the strictest error-elimination algorithm, was used for CDR3 identification, clonotype clustering and error correction. Lower-bound total TCR beta diversity was estimated with a nonparametric unseen species model using Euler transformation. TCRdb's own reprocessing of the public reads used fastp at Q25 and MiXCR and kept productive beta chains. Records with the same CDR3 protein are collapsed into one entry carrying the most frequent genes and DNA. The V and J calls were determined by TCRdb, not by the authors. Within this sample are approximately 810,000 distinct CDR3 sequences, with more than 25% of them counted one time only. The ten top clones hold roughly 17% of the sample.

The donors were roughly 40 Caucasian individuals from Russia, aged roughly 6 to 100 years, who were systemically healthy. Each donor gave 8.5 to 10 milliliters of peripheral blood, collected into EDTA-treated Vacutainer tubes. PBMCs were isolated by Ficoll-Paque density-gradient centrifugation, with at least 6.5 million obtained per sample. Trizol reagent was used to extract total RNA from PBMCs, with at least 5.5 micrograms per sample. For every donor, flow cytometry on a PBMC aliquot measured the percentage of naive CD45RAhigh/CD27high T cells. This clonotype was observed a handful of times. Its antigen has not been determined. Per-base quality was not reported, and no clone a single base away is much larger than it.

This chain is built from TRBV14 and TRBJ1-1, and 7 junctional nucleotides match TRBD1. The sequenced material came from blood. The TCR was taken from a woman of 80 years or more in good health. The CDR3 amino acid sequence is: CASSRFQGAEAFF. The nucleotides read TGTGCCAGCAGCCGCTTTCAGGGGGCTGAAGCTTTCTTT.